This T cell receptor (beta chain) was retrieved from a study of cytomegalovirus exposure and HLA in healthy donors. General study results and limits: The classifier reportedly diagnosed cytomegalovirus status with high specificity and sensitivity.

Comment on this clone: The antigen is undetermined.

Primers for the PCR totalled 60 Vbeta and 13 Jbeta. As originally analysed: Unique TCR beta chains totaled approximately 83 million in a later count, with 8.5 million to 12 million of them shared. The protocol was immunoSEQ multiplex PCR, while the TCRdb copy is restricted to in-frame clones and leaves out a portion. V, J and clone size reflect that table, while D and trimming were determined from the DNA. The data contain 150,000 to 200,000 clones, around 74% of them singletons. Though probably carrying unrecorded immune exposures, donors were nominally healthy at sampling. V lost 5 bases, J lost 7 bases, and 9 bases stayed unmatched. The CDR3 spans 15 residues. CDR1 SGHVS and CDR2 FNYEAQ come from the germline V gene.

Sequenced: PBMCs. The rearrangement links TRBV7-6 to TRBJ1-2; 11 nucleotides align to TRBD1. This TCR was sampled from a female donor in good health and CMV-seronegative. In DNA, the CDR3 is TGTGCCAGCAGCCCCGGACAGGGGGCGCGGGGTGGCTACACCTTC. Its protein is CASSPGQGARGGYTF.